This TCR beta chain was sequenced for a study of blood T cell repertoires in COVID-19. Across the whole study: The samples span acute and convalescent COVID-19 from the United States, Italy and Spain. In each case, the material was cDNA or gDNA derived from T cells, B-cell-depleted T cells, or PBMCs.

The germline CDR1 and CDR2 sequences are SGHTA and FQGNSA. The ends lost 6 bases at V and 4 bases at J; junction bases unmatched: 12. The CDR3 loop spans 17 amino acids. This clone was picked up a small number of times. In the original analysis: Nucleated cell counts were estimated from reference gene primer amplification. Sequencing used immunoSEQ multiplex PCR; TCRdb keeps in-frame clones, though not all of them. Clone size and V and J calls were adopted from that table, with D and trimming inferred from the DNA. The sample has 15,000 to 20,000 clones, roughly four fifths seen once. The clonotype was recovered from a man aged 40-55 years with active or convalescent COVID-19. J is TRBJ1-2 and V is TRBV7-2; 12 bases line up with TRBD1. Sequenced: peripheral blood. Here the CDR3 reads CASREGTGGVPSYGYTF. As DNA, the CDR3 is TGTGCCAGCAGGGAAGGGACAGGGGGCGTCCCCTCCTATGGCTACACCTTC.